The clone carrying this TCR beta chain showed up many times. Its antigen remains unknown. This CDR3 is built from 15 residues. Germline lookup yields CDR1 SGDLS and CDR2 YYNGEE. V shed 4 bases, J shed 6 bases, and the junction held 5 bases outside the gene matches. This record belongs to a study of shared clonotypes between healthy human individuals. The study, taken as a whole, reports: A limitation of the genetic and exposure-history diversity represented arose from few donors.

Sequenced by immunoSEQ multiplex PCR; TCRdb stores in-frame clones only, minus some. Found here are fewer than 650,000 clones, about three quarters of them singletons; the top ten hold approximately 12%. The sequence was obtained from a woman between 35 and 50 years old in good health. Some clones in this sample may be carry-over from other donors' samples. The sample was PBMCs. The chain combines TRBV9 with TRBJ2-1; 12 nucleotides match TRBD2. The chain's CDR3 is CASSPRTSGTNEQFF. CDR3 nucleotide sequence: TGTGCCAGCAGCCCCCGGACTAGCGGGACCAATGAGCAGTTCTTC.